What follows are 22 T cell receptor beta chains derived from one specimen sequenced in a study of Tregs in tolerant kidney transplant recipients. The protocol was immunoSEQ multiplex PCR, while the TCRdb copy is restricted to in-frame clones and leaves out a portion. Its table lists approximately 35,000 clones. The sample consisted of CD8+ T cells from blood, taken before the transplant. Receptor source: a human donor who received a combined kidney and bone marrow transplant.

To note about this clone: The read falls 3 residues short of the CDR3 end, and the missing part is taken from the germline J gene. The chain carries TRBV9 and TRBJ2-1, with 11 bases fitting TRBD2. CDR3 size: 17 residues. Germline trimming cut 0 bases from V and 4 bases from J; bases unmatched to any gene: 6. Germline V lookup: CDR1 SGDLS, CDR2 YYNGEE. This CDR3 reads CASSVVPGTSGYNEQFF. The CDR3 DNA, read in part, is TGTGCCAGCAGCGTAGTCCCCGGGACTAGCGGATACAATGAG.

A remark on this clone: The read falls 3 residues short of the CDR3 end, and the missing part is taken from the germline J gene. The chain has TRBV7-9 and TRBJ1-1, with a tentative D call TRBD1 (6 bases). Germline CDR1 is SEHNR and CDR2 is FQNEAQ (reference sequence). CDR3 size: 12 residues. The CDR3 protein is CASSGNREEAFF. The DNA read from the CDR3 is TGTGCCAGCAGCGGCAACAGGGAAGAA.

CDR3 protein: CASSHLGQGNTEAFF. CDR3 bases read: TGTGCCAGTAGCCACCTGGGACAGGGGAACACTGAA. The V gene is TRBV19, the J gene TRBJ1-1; 9 bases align to TRBD1. The read stops 3 residues short of the end of the CDR3; the missing end is completed from the germline J gene. The CDR3 length is 15 residues. J was trimmed by 1 base and V by 6 bases; bases with no gene match: 6. Germline V CDR1 and CDR2: LNHDA, SQIVND (reference sequence). The variable domain in full, completed from reference TRBV19 and TRBJ1-1, reads DGGITQSPKYLFRKEGQNVTLSCEQNLNHDAMYWYRQDPGQGLRLIYYSQIVNDFQKGDIAEGYSVSREKKESFPLTVTSAQKNPTAFYLCASSHLGQGNTEAFFGQGTRLTVV.

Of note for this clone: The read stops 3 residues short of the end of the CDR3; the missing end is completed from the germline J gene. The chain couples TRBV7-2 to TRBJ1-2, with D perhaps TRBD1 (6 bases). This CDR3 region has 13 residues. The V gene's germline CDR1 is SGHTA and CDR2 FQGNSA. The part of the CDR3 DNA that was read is TGTGCCAGCAGCTACTCCTCAGGGGAGGGC. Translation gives CASSYSSGEG. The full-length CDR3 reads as CASSYSSGEGYTF.

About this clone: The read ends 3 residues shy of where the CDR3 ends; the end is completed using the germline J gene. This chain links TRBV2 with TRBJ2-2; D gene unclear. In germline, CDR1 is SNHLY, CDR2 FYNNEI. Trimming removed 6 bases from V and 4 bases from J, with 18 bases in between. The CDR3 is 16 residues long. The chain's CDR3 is CASSPLWIGLTGELFF. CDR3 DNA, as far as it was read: TGTGCCAGCAGCCCCCTCTGGATAGGGCTCACCGGGGAG.

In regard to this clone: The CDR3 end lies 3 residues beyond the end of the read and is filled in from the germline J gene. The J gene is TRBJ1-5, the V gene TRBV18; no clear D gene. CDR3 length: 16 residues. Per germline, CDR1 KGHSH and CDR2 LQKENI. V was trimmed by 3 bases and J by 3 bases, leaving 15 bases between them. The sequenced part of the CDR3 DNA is TGTGCCAGCTCACCGGCAGGAGTTGGCCCCAATCAGCCC. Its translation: CASSPAGVGPNQP. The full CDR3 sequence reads CASSPAGVGPNQPQHF. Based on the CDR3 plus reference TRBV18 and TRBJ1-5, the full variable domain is NAGVMQNPRHLVRRRGQEARLRCSPMKGHSHVYWYRQLPEEGLKFMVYLQKENIIDESGMPKERFSAEFPKEGPSILRIQQVVRGDSAAYFCASSPAGVGPNQPQHFGDGTRLSIL.

CDR3 bases read: TGTGCCAGCAGGGGGGACAGGGACGACTATGGC. Residues: CASRGDRDDYG. In full, the CDR3 is CASRGDRDDYGYTF. This chain connects TRBV2 to TRBJ1-2, with 9 bases fitting TRBD1. The sequence runs out 3 residues before the end of the CDR3; the remainder is reconstructed from the germline J gene. Germline assignment: CDR1 SNHLY and CDR2 FYNNEI. J lost 3 bases, V lost 6 bases, and 5 bases had no gene match. This CDR3 comprises 14 residues.

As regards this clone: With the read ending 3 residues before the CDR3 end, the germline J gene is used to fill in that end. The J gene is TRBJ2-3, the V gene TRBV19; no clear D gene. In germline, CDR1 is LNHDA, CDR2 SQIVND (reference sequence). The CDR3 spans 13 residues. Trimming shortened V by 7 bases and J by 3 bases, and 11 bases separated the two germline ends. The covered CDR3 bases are TGTGCCAGTACTACAGTCTCTACAGATACG. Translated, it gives CASTTVSTDT. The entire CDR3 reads CASTTVSTDTQYF.

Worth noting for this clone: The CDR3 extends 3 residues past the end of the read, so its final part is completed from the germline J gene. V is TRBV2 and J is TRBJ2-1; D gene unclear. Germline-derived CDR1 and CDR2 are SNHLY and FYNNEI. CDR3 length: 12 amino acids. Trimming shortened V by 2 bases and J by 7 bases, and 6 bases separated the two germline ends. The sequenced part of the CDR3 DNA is TGTGCCAGCAGTGAATTAGGGAATGAG. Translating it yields CASSELGNE. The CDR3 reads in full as CASSELGNEQFF.

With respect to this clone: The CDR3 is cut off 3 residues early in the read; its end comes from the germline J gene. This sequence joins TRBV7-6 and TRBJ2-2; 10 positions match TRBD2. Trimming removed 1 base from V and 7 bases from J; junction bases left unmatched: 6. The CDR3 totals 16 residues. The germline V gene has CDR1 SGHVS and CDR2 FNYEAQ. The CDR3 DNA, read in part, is TGTGCCAGCAGCTTAGGCTCTAGCGGGAGCAGCGGGGAG. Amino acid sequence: CASSLGSSGSSGE. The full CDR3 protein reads CASSLGSSGSSGELFF.

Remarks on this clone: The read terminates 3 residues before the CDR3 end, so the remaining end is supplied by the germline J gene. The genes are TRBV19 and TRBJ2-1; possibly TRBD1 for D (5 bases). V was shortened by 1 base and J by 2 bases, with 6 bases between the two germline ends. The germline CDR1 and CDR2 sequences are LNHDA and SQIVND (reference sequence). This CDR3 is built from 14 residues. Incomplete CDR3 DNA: TGTGCCAGTAGTATAGGACAGACCTACAATGAG. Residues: CASSIGQTYNE. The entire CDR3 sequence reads CASSIGQTYNEQFF.

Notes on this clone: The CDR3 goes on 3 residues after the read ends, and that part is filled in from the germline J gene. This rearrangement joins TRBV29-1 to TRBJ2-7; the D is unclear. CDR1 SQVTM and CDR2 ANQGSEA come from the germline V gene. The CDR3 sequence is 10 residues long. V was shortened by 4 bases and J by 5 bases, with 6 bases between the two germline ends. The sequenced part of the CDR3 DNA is TGCAGCGTTGTGTCAGACGAG. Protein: CSVVSDE. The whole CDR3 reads CSVVSDEQYF.

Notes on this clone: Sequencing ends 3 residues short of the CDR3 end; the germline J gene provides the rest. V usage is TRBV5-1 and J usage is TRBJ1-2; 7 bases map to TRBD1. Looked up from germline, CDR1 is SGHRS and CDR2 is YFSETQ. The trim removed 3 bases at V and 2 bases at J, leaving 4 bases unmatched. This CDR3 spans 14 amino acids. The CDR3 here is CASSSTGANYGYTF. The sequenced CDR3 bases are TGCGCCAGCAGCTCAACAGGGGCGAACTATGGC.

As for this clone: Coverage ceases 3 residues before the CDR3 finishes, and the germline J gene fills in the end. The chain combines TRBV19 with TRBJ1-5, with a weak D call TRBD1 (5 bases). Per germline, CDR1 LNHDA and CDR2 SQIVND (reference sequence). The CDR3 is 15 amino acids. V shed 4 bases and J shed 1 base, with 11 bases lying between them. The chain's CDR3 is CASSSRVWSNQPQHF. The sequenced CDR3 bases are TGTGCCAGTAGTAGCAGGGTTTGGAGCAATCAGCCC.

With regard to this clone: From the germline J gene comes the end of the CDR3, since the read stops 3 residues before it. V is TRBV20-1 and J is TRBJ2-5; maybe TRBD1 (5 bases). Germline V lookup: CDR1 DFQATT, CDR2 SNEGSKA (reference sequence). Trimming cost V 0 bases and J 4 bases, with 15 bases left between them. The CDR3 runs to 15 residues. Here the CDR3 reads CSARDVQDGRETQYF. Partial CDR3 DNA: TGCAGTGCTAGAGATGTACAGGACGGGCGAGAGACC.

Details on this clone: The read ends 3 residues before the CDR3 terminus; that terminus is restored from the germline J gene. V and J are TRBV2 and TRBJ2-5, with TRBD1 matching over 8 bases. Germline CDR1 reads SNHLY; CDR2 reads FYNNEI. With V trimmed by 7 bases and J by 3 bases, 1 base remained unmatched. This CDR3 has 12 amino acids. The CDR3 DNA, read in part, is TGTGCCAGCAAGACAGGGGAAGAGACC. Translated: CASKTGEET. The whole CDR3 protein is CASKTGEETQYF.

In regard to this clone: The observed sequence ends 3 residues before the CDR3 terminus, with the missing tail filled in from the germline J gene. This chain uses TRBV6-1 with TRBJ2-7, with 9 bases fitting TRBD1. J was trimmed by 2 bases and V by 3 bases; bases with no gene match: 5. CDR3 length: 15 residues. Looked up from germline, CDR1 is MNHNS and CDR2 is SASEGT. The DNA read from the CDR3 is TGTGCCAGCAGTGACGGGACAGGGCTCCCCTACGAG. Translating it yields CASSDGTGLPYE. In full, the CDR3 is CASSDGTGLPYEQYF.

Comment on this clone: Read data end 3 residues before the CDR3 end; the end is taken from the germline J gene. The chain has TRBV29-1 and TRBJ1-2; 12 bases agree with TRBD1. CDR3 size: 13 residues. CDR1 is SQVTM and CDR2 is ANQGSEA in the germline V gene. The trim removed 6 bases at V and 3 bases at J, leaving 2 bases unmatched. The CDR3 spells CSVGTGGDYGYTF. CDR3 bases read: TGCAGCGTAGGGACAGGGGGCGACTATGGC.

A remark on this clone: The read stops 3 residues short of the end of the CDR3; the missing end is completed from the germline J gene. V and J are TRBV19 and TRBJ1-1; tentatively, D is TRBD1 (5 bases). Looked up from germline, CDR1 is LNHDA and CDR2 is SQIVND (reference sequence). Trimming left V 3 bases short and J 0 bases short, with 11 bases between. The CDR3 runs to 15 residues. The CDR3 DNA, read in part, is TGTGCCAGTAGTATCCTTGACAGCATGAACACTGAA. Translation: CASSILDSMNTE. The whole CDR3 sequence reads CASSILDSMNTEAFF.

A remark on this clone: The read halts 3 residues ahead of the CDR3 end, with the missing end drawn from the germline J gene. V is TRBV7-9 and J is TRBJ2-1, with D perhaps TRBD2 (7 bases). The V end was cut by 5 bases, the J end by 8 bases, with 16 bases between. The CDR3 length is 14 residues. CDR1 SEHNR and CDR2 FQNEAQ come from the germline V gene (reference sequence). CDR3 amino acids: CASSPTGGRDEQFF. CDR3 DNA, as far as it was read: TGTGCCAGCAGCCCCACGGGGGGCAGGGATGAG.

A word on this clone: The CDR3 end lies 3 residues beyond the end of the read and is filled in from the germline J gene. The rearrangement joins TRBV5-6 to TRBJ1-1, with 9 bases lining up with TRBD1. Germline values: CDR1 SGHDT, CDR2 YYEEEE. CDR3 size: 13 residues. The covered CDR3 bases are TGTGCCAGCAGCTTGGGGACAGGGGCGACA. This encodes CASSLGTGAT. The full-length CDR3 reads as CASSLGTGATAFF.

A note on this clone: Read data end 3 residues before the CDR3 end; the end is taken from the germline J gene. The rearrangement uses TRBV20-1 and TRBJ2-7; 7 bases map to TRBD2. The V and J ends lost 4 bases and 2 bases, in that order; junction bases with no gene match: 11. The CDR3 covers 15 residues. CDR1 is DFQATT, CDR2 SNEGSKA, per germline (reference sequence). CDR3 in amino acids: CSAMFSGGTPYEQYF. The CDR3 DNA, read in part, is TGCAGTGCTATGTTTTCCGGGGGGACCCCCTACGAG.